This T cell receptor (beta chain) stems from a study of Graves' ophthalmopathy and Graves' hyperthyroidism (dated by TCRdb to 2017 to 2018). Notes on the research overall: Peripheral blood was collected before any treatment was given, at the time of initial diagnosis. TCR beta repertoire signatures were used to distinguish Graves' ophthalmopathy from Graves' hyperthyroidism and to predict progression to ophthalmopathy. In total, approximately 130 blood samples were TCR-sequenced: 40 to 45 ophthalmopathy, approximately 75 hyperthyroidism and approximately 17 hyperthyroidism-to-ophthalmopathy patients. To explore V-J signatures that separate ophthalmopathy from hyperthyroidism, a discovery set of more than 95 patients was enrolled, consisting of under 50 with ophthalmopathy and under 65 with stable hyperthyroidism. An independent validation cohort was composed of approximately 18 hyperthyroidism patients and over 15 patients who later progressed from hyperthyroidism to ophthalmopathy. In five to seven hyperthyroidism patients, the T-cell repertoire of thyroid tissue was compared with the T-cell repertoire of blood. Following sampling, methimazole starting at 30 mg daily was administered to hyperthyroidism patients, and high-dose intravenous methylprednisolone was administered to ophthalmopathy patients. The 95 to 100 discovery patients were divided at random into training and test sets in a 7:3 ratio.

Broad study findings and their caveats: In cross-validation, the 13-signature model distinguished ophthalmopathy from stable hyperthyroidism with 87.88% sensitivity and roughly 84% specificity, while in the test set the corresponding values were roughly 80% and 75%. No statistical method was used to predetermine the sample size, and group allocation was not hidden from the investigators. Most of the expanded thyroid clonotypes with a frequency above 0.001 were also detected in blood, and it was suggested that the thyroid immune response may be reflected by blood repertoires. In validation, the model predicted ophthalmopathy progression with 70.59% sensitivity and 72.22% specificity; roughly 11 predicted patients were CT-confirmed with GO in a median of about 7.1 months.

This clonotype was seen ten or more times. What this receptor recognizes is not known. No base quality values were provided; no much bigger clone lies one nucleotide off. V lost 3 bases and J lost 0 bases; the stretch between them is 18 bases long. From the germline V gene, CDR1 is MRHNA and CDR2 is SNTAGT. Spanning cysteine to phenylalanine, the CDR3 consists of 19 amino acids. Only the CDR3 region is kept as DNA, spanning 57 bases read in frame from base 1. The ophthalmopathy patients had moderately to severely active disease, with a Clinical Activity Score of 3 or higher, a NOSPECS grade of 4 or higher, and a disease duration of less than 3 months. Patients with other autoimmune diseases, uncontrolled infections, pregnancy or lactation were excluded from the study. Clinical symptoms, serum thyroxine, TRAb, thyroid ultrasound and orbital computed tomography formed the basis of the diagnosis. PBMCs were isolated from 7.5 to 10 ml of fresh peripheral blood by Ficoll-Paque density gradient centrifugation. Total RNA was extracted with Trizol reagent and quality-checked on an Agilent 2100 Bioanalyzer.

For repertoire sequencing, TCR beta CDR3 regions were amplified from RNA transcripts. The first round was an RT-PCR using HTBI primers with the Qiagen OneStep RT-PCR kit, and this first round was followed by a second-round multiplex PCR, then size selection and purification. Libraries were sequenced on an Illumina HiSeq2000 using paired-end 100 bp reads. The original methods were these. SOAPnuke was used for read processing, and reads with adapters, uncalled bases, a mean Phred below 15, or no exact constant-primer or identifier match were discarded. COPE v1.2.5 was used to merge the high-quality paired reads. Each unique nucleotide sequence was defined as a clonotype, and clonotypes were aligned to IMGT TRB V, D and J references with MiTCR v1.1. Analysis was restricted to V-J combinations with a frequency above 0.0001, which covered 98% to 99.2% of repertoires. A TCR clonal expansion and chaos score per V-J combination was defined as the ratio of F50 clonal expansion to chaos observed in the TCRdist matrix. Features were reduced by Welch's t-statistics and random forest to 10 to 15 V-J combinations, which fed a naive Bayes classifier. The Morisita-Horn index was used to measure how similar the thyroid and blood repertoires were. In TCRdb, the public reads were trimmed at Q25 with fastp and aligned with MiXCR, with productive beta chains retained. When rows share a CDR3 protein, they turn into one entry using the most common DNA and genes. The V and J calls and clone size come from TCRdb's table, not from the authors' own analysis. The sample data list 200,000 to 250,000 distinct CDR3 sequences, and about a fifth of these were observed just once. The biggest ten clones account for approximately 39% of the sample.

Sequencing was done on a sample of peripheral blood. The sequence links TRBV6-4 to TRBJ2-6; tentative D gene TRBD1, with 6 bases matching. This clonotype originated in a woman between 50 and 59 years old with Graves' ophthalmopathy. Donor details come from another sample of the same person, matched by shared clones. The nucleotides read TGTGCCAGCAGTGATTCCTTTCGGGGCAGGGGCTCTGGGGCCAACGTCCTGACTTTC. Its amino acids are CASSDSFRGRGSGANVLTF.